This T cell receptor (beta chain) comes out of a study of CD8+CD57+ T cells in acquired aplastic anemia. Selection for sequencing was limited to patients who had shown CD8+CD57+ cell expansion by flow cytometry. According to the study, genomic DNA was the template for TCR beta VDJ and CDR3 profiling. TCRdb reprocessed the reads via MiXCR and lists one record per CDR3 protein. The data show hundreds of thousands of distinct CDR3 sequences, around 30% seen once. Trimming stripped 1 base from V and 1 base from J, with 13 bases between. Per the germline V gene, CDR1 is DFQATT and CDR2 is SNEGSKA (reference sequence). The CDR3 runs to 16 residues. This clonotype has only a few counts. Antigen unknown. Study observations and caveats: Patients and controls turned out to have roughly 30 CD8+ CDR3 sequences in common.

This chain connects TRBV20-1 to TRBJ2-2, with D possibly matching TRBD2 (6 bases). The receptor's source is a human donor with aplastic anemia. Sequencing used sorted CD4+, CD8+, or CD8+CD57+ T cells (not recorded which) from PBMCs. The CDR3 spells CSARVSGGQNTGELFF. For the CDR3, the DNA is TGCAGTGCTAGAGTTTCAGGAGGGCAGAACACCGGGGAGCTGTTTTTT.